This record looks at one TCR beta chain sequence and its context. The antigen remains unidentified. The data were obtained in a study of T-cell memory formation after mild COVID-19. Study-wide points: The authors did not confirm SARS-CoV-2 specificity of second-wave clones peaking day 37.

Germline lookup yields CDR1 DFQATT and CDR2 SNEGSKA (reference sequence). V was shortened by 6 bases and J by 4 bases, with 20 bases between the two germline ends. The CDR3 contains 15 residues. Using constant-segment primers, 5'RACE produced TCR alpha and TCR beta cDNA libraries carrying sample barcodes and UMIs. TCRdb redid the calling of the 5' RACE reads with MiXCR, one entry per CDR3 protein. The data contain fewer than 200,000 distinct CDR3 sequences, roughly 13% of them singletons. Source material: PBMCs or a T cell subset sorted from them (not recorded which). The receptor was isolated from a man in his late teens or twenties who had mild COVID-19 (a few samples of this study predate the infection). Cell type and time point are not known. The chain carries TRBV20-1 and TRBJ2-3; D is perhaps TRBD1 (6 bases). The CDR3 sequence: CSAQGPRGQADTQYF. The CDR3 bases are TGCAGTGCCCAGGGGCCCCGGGGTCAGGCAGATACGCAGTATTTT.